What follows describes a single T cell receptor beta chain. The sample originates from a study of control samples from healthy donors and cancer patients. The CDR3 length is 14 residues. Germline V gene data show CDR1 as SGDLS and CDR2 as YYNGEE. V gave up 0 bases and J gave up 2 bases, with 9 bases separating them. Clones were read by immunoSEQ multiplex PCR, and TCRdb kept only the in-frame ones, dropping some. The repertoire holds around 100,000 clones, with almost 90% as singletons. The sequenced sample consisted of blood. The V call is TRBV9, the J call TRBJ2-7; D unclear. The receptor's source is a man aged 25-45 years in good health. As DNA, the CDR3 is TGTGCCAGCAGCGTAGATCCCTCTGCCTACGAGCAGTACTTC. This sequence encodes CASSVDPSAYEQYF. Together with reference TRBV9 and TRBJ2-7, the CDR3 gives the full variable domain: DSGVTQTPKHLITATGQRVTLRCSPRSGDLSVYWYQQSLDQGLQFLIQYYNGEERAKGNILERFSAQQFPDLHSELNLSSLELGDSALYFCASSVDPSAYEQYFGPGTRLTVT.